This T cell receptor (beta chain) was documented in a study of T cells in Graves' hyperthyroidism and ophthalmopathy. Study conclusions and caveats: Median prediction lead before ophthalmopathy onset was roughly 6 months with the model.

The investigators amplified TCR beta CDR3 regions from RNA transcripts. HTBI primers were employed in a first-round RT-PCR of the TCR CDR3. TCRdb passed the multiplex PCR reads through MiXCR, listing each CDR3 protein once. The sample consists of about 290,000 distinct CDR3 sequences, approximately 15% of them appearing once. CDR3 size: 11 residues. V was cut by 5 bases and J by 6 bases, with 7 bases left in between. Each diagnosis was grounded in clinical symptoms, serum thyroxine and TRAb, thyroid ultrasound, and orbital computed tomography. This clonotype was counted at least ten times. The antigen remains unidentified.

The chain joins TRBV12-3 or TRBV12-4 to TRBJ1-2; tentative D call: TRBD1 (5 bases). This TCR was sampled from a middle-aged woman with Graves' hyperthyroidism. Source material: blood. Written as DNA, the CDR3 is TGTGCCAGCAGTCAGGGAGATGGCTACACCTTC. This encodes CASSQGDGYTF.